These 8 T cell receptor beta chains were all obtained from the same sample, sequenced in a study of T cell responses to AZD1222 COVID-19 vaccine. Only in-frame clones appear in the TCRdb table, and some are missing; sequencing was by immunoSEQ multiplex PCR. The data contain just over 150,000 clones, around 87% of them singletons. The sample in question was peripheral blood, obtained 28 days after the second AZD1222 dose. These TCRs come from an adult who received the AZD1222 COVID-19 vaccine.

The chain has TRBV9 and TRBJ2-7; TRBD1 might be the D (6 bases). V was clipped by 5 bases and J by 2 bases, with 14 bases between them. Germline V lookup: CDR1 SGDLS, CDR2 YYNGEE. This CDR3 spans 14 amino acids. The CDR3 loop is CASSKTGTTYEQYF. The CDR3 nucleotides read TGTGCCAGCAGTAAGACGGGGACAACCTACGAGCAGTACTTC.

The chain links TRBV7-9 to TRBJ1-1, with TRBD1 as a possible D gene (5 bases). Trimming took 11 bases from V and 3 from J, leaving 19 bases between them. Germline CDR1 is SEHNR and CDR2 is FQNEAQ (reference sequence). The CDR3 contains 14 residues. CDR3 coding DNA: TGTGCCGGAGAAGAGGGGACGGGGCACACTGAAGCTTTCTTT. Protein sequence: CAGEEGTGHTEAFF.

Only one count was recorded for this clone. The chain has TRBV14 and TRBJ1-6; the D gene is possibly TRBD1 (5 bases). The CDR3 is made up of 15 amino acids. Trimming took 2 bases from V and 9 from J, leaving 14 bases between them. CDR1 and CDR2 from the germline V gene are SGHDN and FVKESK. The CDR3 sequence: CASSQITGSGSPLHF. DNA of the CDR3: TGTGCCAGCAGCCAAATTACAGGATCGGGTTCACCCCTCCACTTT.

The chain has TRBV13 and TRBJ2-7; D is unresolved. V lost 2 bases to trimming and J lost 1 base, with 9 bases between them. The germline gives CDR1 PRHDT, CDR2 FYEKMQ (reference sequence). This CDR3 spans 14 amino acids. CDR3 sequence: CASSLQIVSYEQYF. The CDR3 coding sequence is TGTGCCAGCAGCTTACAGATAGTATCCTACGAGCAGTACTTC.

This clone was recorded only once. The chain links TRBV7-9 to TRBJ1-4, with a tentative D call TRBD1 (6 bases). Germline assignment: CDR1 SEHNR and CDR2 FQNEAQ (reference sequence). The CDR3 has 18 residues. V lost 7 bases and J 3 bases, leaving 24 bases between the germline ends. The CDR3 DNA reads as TGTGCCAGCACCCACTTCCGGGGCCTGGGGGCCGCTAATGAAAAACTGTTTTTT. Its protein product is CASTHFRGLGAANEKLFF.

The chain recombines TRBV7-3 with TRBJ2-2, with D possibly matching TRBD1 (5 bases). This CDR3 region has 13 residues. In germline, CDR1 is SGHTA, CDR2 FQGTGA. The ends were cut back, 5 bases at V and 6 bases at J, with 10 bases in the middle. CDR3 residues: CASSEQVAGELFF. The CDR3 DNA reads TGTGCCAGCAGCGAACAGGTGGCCGGGGAGCTGTTTTTT.

This chain uses TRBV4-1 with TRBJ1-3; no definite D call. CDR3 size: 17 residues. Germline V gene lookup returns CDR1 MGHRA and CDR2 YSYEKL. V lost 3 bases to trimming and J lost 1 base, with 16 bases between them. The CDR3 is CASSHQRTAGSGNTIYF. CDR3 nucleotide sequence: TGCGCCAGCAGCCACCAGCGGACGGCCGGATCTGGAAACACCATATATTTT.

V is TRBV7-3 and J is TRBJ2-3, with 8 bases aligning to TRBD2. With V trimmed by 4 bases and J by 6 bases, 9 bases remained unmatched. The CDR3 runs to 15 residues. Germline V gene sequence: CDR1 SGHTA, CDR2 FQGTGA. Here the CDR3 DNA reads TGTGCCAGCAGCTACCGGGGGGGAGTCGGTGATACGCAGTATTTT. The encoded protein is CASSYRGGVGDTQYF.